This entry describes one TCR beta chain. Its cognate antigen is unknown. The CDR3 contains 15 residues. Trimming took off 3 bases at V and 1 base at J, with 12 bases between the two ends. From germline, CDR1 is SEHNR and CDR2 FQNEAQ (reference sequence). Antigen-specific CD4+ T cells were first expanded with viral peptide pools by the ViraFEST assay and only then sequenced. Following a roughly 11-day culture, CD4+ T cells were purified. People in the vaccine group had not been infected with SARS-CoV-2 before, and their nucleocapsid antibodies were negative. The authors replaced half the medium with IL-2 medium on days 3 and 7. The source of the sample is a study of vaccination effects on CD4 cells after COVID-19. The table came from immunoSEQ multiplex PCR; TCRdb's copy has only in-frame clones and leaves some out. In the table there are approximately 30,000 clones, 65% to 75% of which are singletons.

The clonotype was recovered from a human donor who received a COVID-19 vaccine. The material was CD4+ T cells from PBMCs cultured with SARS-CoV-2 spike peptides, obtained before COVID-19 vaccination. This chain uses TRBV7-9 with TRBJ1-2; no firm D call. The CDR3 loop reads CASSFGIDLNYGYTF. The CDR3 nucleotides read TGTGCCAGCAGCTTCGGGATTGACCTTAACTATGGCTACACCTTC.